This T cell receptor beta chain was documented in a study of cytomegalovirus exposure and HLA in healthy donors. Study at large: From 150 million to 200 million T cells, an earlier analysis saw approximately 110 million unique TCR beta sequences. A data release that came early held some 79 million unique TCRs from HLA-typed donors. Findings and caveats of the study: Indistinguishable V segments, including TRBV6-2 and TRBV6-3, were excluded.

This clone was recorded a few times. The target antigen is unknown. This PCR relied on a set of 60 Vbeta primers and 13 Jbeta primers. The data were produced by immunoSEQ multiplex PCR, yet TCRdb's version contains in-frame clones alone and is incomplete. The table lists approximately 93,000 clones, 75% to 85% of them singletons. The germline V gene has CDR1 LGHNA and CDR2 YNFKEQ. The CDR3 covers 14 residues. With 2 bases removed from V and 7 bases from J, the gap between germline ends came to 14 bases. This receptor was obtained from a male donor in good health and CMV-seropositive. Sequenced input: PBMCs. V gene TRBV4-2 combines with J gene TRBJ1-2, with a weak D call TRBD1 (6 bases). CDR3 region: CASSQSTGSGGYTF. The CDR3 region has the DNA TGTGCCAGCAGCCAATCTACAGGGTCTGGTGGCTACACCTTC.